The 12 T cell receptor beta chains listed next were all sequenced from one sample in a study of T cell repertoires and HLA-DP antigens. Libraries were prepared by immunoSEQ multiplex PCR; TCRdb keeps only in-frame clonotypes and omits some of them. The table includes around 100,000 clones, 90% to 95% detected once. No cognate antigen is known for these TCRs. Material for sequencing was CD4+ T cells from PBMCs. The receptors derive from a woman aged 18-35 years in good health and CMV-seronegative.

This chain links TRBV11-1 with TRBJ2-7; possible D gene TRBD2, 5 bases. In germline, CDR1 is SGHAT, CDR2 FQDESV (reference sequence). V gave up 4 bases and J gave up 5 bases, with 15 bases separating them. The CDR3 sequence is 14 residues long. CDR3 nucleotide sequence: TGTGCCAGCAGCTCATCGTGGGGTAGCGACGAGCAGTACGTC. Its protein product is CASSSSWGSDEQYV.

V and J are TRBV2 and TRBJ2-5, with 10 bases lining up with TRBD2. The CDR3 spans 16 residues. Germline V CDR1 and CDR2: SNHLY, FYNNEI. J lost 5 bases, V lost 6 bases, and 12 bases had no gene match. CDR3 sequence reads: CASSEGLAGVLETQYF. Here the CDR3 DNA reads TGTGCCAGCAGCGAGGGGCTAGCGGGAGTTTTGGAGACCCAGTACTTC.

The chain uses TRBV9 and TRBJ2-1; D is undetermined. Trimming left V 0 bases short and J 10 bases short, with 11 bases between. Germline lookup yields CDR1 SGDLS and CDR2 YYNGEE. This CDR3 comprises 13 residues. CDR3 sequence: CASSVDHYREQFF. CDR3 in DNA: TGTGCCAGCAGCGTAGACCATTACCGAGAGCAGTTCTTC. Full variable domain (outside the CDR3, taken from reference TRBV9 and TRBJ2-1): DSGVTQTPKHLITATGQRVTLRCSPRSGDLSVYWYQQSLDQGLQFLIQYYNGEERAKGNILERFSAQQFPDLHSELNLSSLELGDSALYFCASSVDHYREQFFGPGTRLTVL.

CDR3 in DNA: TGTGCCAGCAGCTTGGGGTACTCCTACGAGCAGTACGTC. It is translated as CASSLGYSYEQYV. The V gene is TRBV7-8, the J gene TRBJ2-7, with D unresolved. Between the trimmed V and J ends, which lost 3 bases and 0 bases, there was a span of 6 bases. The CDR3 is made up of 13 amino acids. Germline CDR1 is SGHVS and CDR2 is FQNEAQ.

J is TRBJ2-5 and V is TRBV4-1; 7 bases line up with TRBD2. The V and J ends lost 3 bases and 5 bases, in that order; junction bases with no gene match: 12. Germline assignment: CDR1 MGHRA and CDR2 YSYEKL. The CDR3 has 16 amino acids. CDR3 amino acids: CASSHPARGSGETQYF. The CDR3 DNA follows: TGCGCCAGCAGCCACCCGGCGCGGGGGAGCGGTGAGACCCAGTACTTC.

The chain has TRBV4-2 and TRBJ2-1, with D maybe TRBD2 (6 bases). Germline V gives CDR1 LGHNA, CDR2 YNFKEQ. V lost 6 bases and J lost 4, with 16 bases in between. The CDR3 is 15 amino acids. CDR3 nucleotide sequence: TGTGCCAGCAGTTTCAGCTCAGGGACTTACAATGAGCAGTTCTTC. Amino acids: CASSFSSGTYNEQFF.

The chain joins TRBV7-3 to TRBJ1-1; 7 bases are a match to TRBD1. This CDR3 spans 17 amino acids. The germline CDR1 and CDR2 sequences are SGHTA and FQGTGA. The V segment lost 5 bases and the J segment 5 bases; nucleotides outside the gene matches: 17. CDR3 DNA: TGTGCCAGCAGCCCAGGGACCAGGGGGATCCGGGAGACTGAAGCTTTCTTT. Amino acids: CASSPGTRGIRETEAFF.

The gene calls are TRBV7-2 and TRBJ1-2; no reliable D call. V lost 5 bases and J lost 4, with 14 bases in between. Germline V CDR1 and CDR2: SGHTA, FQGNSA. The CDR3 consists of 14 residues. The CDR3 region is CASSPHKNVYGYTF. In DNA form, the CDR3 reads TGTGCCAGCAGCCCCCACAAGAACGTCTATGGCTACACCTTC.

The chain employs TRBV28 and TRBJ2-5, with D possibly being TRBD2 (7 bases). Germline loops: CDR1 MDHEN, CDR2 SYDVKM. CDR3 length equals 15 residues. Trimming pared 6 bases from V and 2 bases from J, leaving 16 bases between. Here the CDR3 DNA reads TGTGCCAGCAGGGGGAGGGGGGCGGTTCAAGAGACCCAGTACTTC. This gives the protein CASRGRGAVQETQYF.

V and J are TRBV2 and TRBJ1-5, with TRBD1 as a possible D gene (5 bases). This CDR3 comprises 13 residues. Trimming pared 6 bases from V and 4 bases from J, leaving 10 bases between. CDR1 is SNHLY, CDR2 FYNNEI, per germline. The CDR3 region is CASRGDGNQPQHF. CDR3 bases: TGTGCCAGCAGGGGGGACGGGAATCAGCCCCAGCATTTT.

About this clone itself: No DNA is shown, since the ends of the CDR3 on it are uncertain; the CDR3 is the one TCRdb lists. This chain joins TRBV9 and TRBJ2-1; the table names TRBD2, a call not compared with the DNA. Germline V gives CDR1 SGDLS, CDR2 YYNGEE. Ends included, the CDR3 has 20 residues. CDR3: CASSVESLDSAPGSYNEQFF.

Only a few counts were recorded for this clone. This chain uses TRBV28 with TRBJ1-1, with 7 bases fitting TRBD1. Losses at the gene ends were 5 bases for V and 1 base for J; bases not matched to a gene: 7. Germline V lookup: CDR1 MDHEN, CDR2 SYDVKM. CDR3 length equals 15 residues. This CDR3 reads CASSPPTGTNTEAFF. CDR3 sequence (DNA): TGTGCCAGCAGTCCCCCGACAGGGACGAACACTGAAGCTTTCTTT. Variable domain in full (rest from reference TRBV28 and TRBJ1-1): DVKVTQSSRYLVKRTGEKVFLECVQDMDHENMFWYRQDPGLGLRLIYFSYDVKMKEKGDIPEGYSVSREKKERFSLILESASTNQTSMYLCASSPPTGTNTEAFFGQGTRLTVV.